This record covers a single T cell receptor beta chain. Its antigen remains unknown. From the 5' RACE reads, TCRdb called clonotypes with MiXCR, one entry per CDR3 protein. The sample lists 350,000 to 550,000 distinct CDR3 sequences, approximately 18% seen once, with about 18% in the top ten. The record originates from a study of T cells after yellow fever vaccination. The study's findings and limits: Clonotypes appearing in both CD4 and CD8 compartments existed, and their share was small.

Sequenced here: PBMCs, sampled before the yellow fever booster vaccination. This TCR was sampled from a man between 18 and 29 years old who received the YFV17D yellow fever vaccine.

As DNA, the CDR3 is TGTGCCAGCAGTTTAAAGATCTCTGGAAACACCATATATTTT. Its protein product is CASSLKISGNTIYF. The chain has TRBV12-3 or TRBV12-4 and TRBJ1-3; D gene uncertain. The CDR3 has 14 amino acids. The germline V and J ends were trimmed by 2 bases and 0 bases, with 5 bases remaining between them.